The 26 T cell receptor beta chains presented below share a single source sample, sequenced in a study of blood T cell repertoires in COVID-19. TCRdb's copy holds only in-frame clones and misses some; the assay was immunoSEQ multiplex PCR. The data contain some 240,000 clones, approximately 90% of them seen just once; the ten biggest clones take up around 0.85%. Sequenced input: peripheral blood. Source of these receptors: a man aged 60 to 69 with COVID-19, enrolled during active disease.

This chain uses TRBV10-3 with TRBJ2-1, with 8 bases lining up with TRBD2. CDR3 length: 13 residues. J gave up 7 bases and V 4 bases, and 3 bases lay outside the gene matches. CDR1 ENHRY and CDR2 SYGVKD come from the germline V gene. This CDR3 is CAISGGGRNEQFF. The CDR3 DNA sequence: TGTGCCATCAGTGGGGGCGGGAGGAATGAGCAGTTCTTC.

The gene calls are TRBV6-5 and TRBJ1-5, with 8 bases that match TRBD1. After removal of 5 bases from V and 3 bases from J, the junction contained 6 bases not matched to a gene. CDR3 length: 15 amino acids. CDR1 is MNHEY and CDR2 is SVGAGI in the germline V gene. The CDR3: CASSPRTGYNQPQHF. The CDR3 coding sequence is TGTGCCAGCAGTCCGCGGACAGGGTACAATCAGCCCCAGCATTTT.

This rearrangement joins TRBV11-1 to TRBJ2-2; a weak D match, TRBD1 (5 bases). In germline, CDR1 is SGHAT, CDR2 FQDESV (reference sequence). The V gene lost 4 bases and the J gene lost 0 bases, with 9 bases spanning the gap. This CDR3 comprises 15 residues. The CDR3 DNA follows: TGTGCCAGCAGCTCCCGGACAACGAACACCGGGGAGCTGTTTTTT. Amino acid sequence: CASSSRTTNTGELFF.

For the CDR3, the DNA is TGTGCCAGCAGCTTAAGAAGGGGCGGCAATCAGCCCCAGCATTTT. This sequence encodes CASSLRRGGNQPQHF. This chain joins TRBV5-6 and TRBJ1-5; possible D gene TRBD1, 5 bases. This CDR3 comprises 15 residues. Germline V gives CDR1 SGHDT, CDR2 YYEEEE. V was cut by 2 bases and J by 2 bases, with 11 bases left in between.

V is TRBV19 and J is TRBJ2-7; 7 positions match TRBD1. Germline-derived CDR1 and CDR2 are LNHDA and SQIVND (reference sequence). V dropped 5 bases and J dropped 0; count of bases not matched to a gene: 4. The CDR3 length is 14 residues. CDR3 nucleotides: TGTGCCAGTAGTTTCGGGGACAGCTCCTACGAGCAGTACTTC. It translates to CASSFGDSSYEQYF.

Here the CDR3 DNA reads TGTGCCATCAGAGAGGGGCTAGCGGGATACAATGAGCAGTTCTTC. Its protein product is CAIREGLAGYNEQFF. The chain recombines TRBV10-3 with TRBJ2-1; 9 positions match TRBD2. After removal of 6 bases from V and 4 bases from J, the junction contained 7 bases not matched to a gene. The length of the CDR3 is 15 residues. In germline, CDR1 is ENHRY, CDR2 SYGVKD.

This clone was seen a single time. The genes are TRBV5-1 and TRBJ1-2, with D perhaps TRBD1 (6 bases). This CDR3 is 14 amino acids long. Looked up from germline, CDR1 is SGHRS and CDR2 is YFSETQ. The V and J ends lost 5 bases and 8 bases respectively, with 19 bases between them. The DNA of the CDR3 is TGCGCCAGCAGTAGGGGGACGGCGAGCGAGGGCTACACCTTC. This translates into CASSRGTASEGYTF. Supplemented by reference TRBV5-1 and TRBJ1-2, the full variable domain reads KAGVTQTPRYLIKTRGQQVTLSCSPISGHRSVSWYQQTPGQGLQFLFEYFSETQRNKGNFPGRFSGRQFSNSRSEMNVSTLELGDSALYLCASSRGTASEGYTFGSGTRLTVV.

V and J are TRBV18 and TRBJ2-7, with D possibly being TRBD1 (6 bases). Per the germline V gene, CDR1 is KGHSH and CDR2 is LQKENI. Trimming pared 5 bases from V and 1 base from J, leaving 9 bases between. The CDR3 has 13 residues. The CDR3 sequence is CASSRQESYEQYF. Here the CDR3 DNA reads TGTGCCAGCTCAAGACAGGAGTCCTACGAGCAGTACTTC.

Concerning this clone itself: The same CDR3 is also encoded by other DNA sequences in this sample. The chain couples TRBV5-1 to TRBJ1-6, with 8 positions matching TRBD1. The CDR3 contains 14 residues. V shed 4 bases and J 6 bases; nucleotides not matched to a gene: 3. CDR1 and CDR2 from the germline V gene are SGHRS and YFSETQ. The CDR3 DNA follows: TGCGCCAGCAGCGGGACAGGCGTTAATTCACCCCTCCACTTT. Amino acid sequence: CASSGTGVNSPLHF.

The rearrangement joins TRBV5-5 to TRBJ1-2; TRBD1 matches 9 bases. The length of the CDR3 is 16 residues. In germline, CDR1 is SGHKS, CDR2 YYEKEE (reference sequence). V dropped 4 bases and J dropped 3; count of bases not matched to a gene: 10. This CDR3 reads CASSVRDRVVDYGYTF. The CDR3 DNA reads as TGTGCCAGCAGCGTCCGGGACAGGGTTGTCGACTATGGCTACACCTTC.

This sequence joins TRBV28 and TRBJ2-4, with D tentatively TRBD2 (7 bases). V was pared by 1 base and J by 0 bases, with 10 bases between. The germline V gene encodes CDR1 MDHEN and CDR2 SYDVKM. The CDR3 totals 16 residues. CDR3 loop: CASSLLGGAAKNIQYF. DNA for the CDR3: TGTGCCAGCAGTTTATTAGGGGGGGCAGCCAAAAACATTCAGTACTTC. Based on the CDR3 plus reference TRBV28 and TRBJ2-4, the full variable domain is DVKVTQSSRYLVKRTGEKVFLECVQDMDHENMFWYRQDPGLGLRLIYFSYDVKMKEKGDIPEGYSVSREKKERFSLILESASTNQTSMYLCASSLLGGAAKNIQYFGAGTRLSVL.

The V gene is TRBV5-1, the J gene TRBJ2-2, with D possibly TRBD1 on 5 matching bases. The ends were cut back, 4 bases at V and 6 bases at J, with 13 bases in the middle. Looked up from germline, CDR1 is SGHRS and CDR2 is YFSETQ. CDR3 length equals 14 residues. CDR3 residues: CASSTAGWPGELFF. The DNA of the CDR3 is TGCGCCAGCAGCACAGCAGGGTGGCCCGGGGAGCTGTTTTTT.

The rearrangement uses TRBV7-2 and TRBJ1-1, with a tentative D call TRBD1 (5 bases). The V and J ends lost 7 bases and 10 bases respectively, with 22 bases between them. CDR3 length equals 14 residues. Germline lookup yields CDR1 SGHTA and CDR2 FQGNSA. The CDR3 bases are TGTGCCAGCAACTTTCAAGAGGGATGGGGGGGAGCTTTCTTT. This translates into CASNFQEGWGGAFF.

The rearrangement links TRBV18 to TRBJ1-4; D gene uncertain. Per the germline V gene, CDR1 is KGHSH and CDR2 is LQKENI. V dropped 5 bases and J dropped 0 bases, with 10 bases sitting between them. The CDR3 contains 15 residues. The CDR3 nucleotides read TGTGCCAGCTCAAAAGCCTTTGCAACTAATGAAAAACTGTTTTTT. Its protein product is CASSKAFATNEKLFF. Filled out from reference TRBV18 and TRBJ1-4, the complete variable domain reads NAGVMQNPRHLVRRRGQEARLRCSPMKGHSHVYWYRQLPEEGLKFMVYLQKENIIDESGMPKERFSAEFPKEGPSILRIQQVVRGDSAAYFCASSKAFATNEKLFFGSGTQLSVL.

The chain couples TRBV2 to TRBJ1-5; weak D call: TRBD1 (5 bases). CDR1 is SNHLY and CDR2 is FYNNEI in the germline V gene. V was trimmed by 5 bases and J by 2 bases, leaving 13 bases between them. The CDR3 is 15 amino acids. The CDR3 sequence: CASSRGFRGNQPQHF. The DNA of the CDR3 is TGTGCCAGCAGTAGGGGATTTCGGGGCAATCAGCCCCAGCATTTT.

J is TRBJ2-7 and V is TRBV5-6, with TRBD1 identical over 7 bases. This CDR3 spans 15 amino acids. Trimming removed 4 bases from V and 3 bases from J; junction bases left unmatched: 10. Germline-derived CDR1 and CDR2 are SGHDT and YYEEEE. The CDR3 here is CASSPGTVVRYEQYF. The CDR3 nucleotides read TGTGCCAGCAGCCCGGGGACAGTGGTTCGCTACGAGCAGTACTTC.

This clone was recorded only once. This chain joins TRBV19 and TRBJ2-1, with 7 nucleotides matching TRBD1. V lost 5 bases, J lost 5 bases, and 9 bases stayed unmatched. From germline, CDR1 is LNHDA and CDR2 SQIVND (reference sequence). This CDR3 is built from 15 residues. The CDR3 region is CASSSQGWSDNEQFF. The CDR3 DNA reads as TGTGCCAGTAGTTCACAGGGGTGGTCGGACAATGAGCAGTTCTTC.

The chain recombines TRBV4-1 with TRBJ1-3, with D possibly being TRBD1 (5 bases). The CDR3 covers 16 residues. Germline CDR1 reads MGHRA; CDR2 reads YSYEKL. The ends were cut back, 0 bases at V and 2 bases at J, with 11 bases in the middle. The CDR3 bases are TGCGCCAGCAGCCAAGATGGGGCAGGAACTGGAAACACCATATATTTT. It codes for CASSQDGAGTGNTIYF.

The chain is built from TRBV9 and TRBJ2-7; 8 nucleotides line up with TRBD1. Trimming at V came to 0 bases and at J to 0 bases, leaving 2 bases not matched to a gene. Germline V lookup: CDR1 SGDLS, CDR2 YYNGEE. CDR3 length equals 15 residues. CDR3 sequence reads: CASSVGTGGSYEQYF. Here the CDR3 DNA reads TGTGCCAGCAGCGTAGGTACAGGGGGCTCCTACGAGCAGTACTTC.

The chain employs TRBV6-5 and TRBJ1-2, with D possibly TRBD1 on 5 matching bases. The CDR3 covers 13 residues. Germline assignment: CDR1 MNHEY and CDR2 SVGAGI. The V and J ends lost 8 bases and 3 bases respectively, with 13 bases between them. In nucleotides, the CDR3 is TGTGCCAGCCGGACACCGGGGGACTATGGCTACACCTTC. This translates into CASRTPGDYGYTF.

V usage is TRBV6-5 and J usage is TRBJ1-2, with 7 bases lining up with TRBD1. This CDR3 spans 14 amino acids. CDR1 is MNHEY and CDR2 is SVGAGI in the germline V gene. V shed 0 bases, J shed 8 bases, and the junction held 6 bases outside the gene matches. This CDR3 is CASSYSGQPGGYTF. CDR3 DNA: TGTGCCAGCAGTTACTCGGGACAGCCGGGGGGCTACACCTTC.

This chain links TRBV5-6 with TRBJ2-7; 7 nucleotides align to TRBD1. With V trimmed by 2 bases and J by 2 bases, 4 bases remained unmatched. CDR3 length: 14 residues. Germline lookup yields CDR1 SGHDT and CDR2 YYEEEE. The CDR3, as DNA: TGTGCCAGCAGCTTATCGGGACAGACCTACGAGCAGTACTTC. Translating gives CASSLSGQTYEQYF.

This rearrangement joins TRBV5-1 to TRBJ1-3; TRBD1 aligns across 7 bases. V shed 4 bases, J shed 0 bases, and the junction held 7 bases outside the gene matches. The CDR3 contains 16 residues. Per the germline V gene, CDR1 is SGHRS and CDR2 is YFSETQ. This chain's CDR3 is CASSLGQTTSGNTIYF. DNA for the CDR3: TGCGCCAGCAGCCTGGGACAGACGACCTCTGGAAACACCATATATTTT.

The chain uses TRBV3-1 (or the pseudogene TRBV3-2) and TRBJ1-2, with 8 bases identical to TRBD1. The V gene's germline CDR1 is LGHDT and CDR2 YNNKEL (reference sequence). This CDR3 comprises 16 residues. V trimming: 3 bases; J trimming: 7 bases; junction bases outside the gene matches: 13. CDR3: CASSQSSFQGAGGYTF. In DNA form, the CDR3 reads TGTGCCAGCAGCCAGTCTTCTTTCCAGGGGGCGGGTGGCTACACCTTC.

The chain links TRBV5-5 to TRBJ1-6; D ambiguous. V was cut by 6 bases and J by 5 bases, with 9 bases left in between. CDR1 is SGHKS and CDR2 is YYEKEE in the germline V gene (reference sequence). The CDR3 contains 13 residues. DNA for the CDR3: TGTGCCAGCACCCGGACTGATAATTCACCCCTCCACTTT. Residues: CASTRTDNSPLHF.

The rearrangement uses TRBV7-3 and TRBJ2-5, with D perhaps TRBD2 (5 bases). This CDR3 has 15 residues. Trimming took 2 bases from V and 5 from J, leaving 15 bases between them. Germline values: CDR1 SGHTA, CDR2 FQGTGA. As DNA, the CDR3 is TGTGCCAGCAGCTTAGTGGCAGCGCCGGGGGAGACCCAGTACTTC. Translated, it gives CASSLVAAPGETQYF.